This T cell receptor (beta chain) was sequenced during a study of regulatory T cells in long-lasting Graves disease. As for the study in general: Over 5 years on antithyroid drugs plus positive TSH receptor antibodies marked Graves' disease as persistent.

According to the study, TCR beta libraries were built with iRepertoire HTBI primers and CDR3-region Arm-PCR. How the authors handled the data: The samples yielded 62 TRBV and some 15 TRBJ segments. TCRdb called the multiplex PCR reads again in MiXCR, with one record for every CDR3 protein. The V and J calls here are based on TCRdb, not the publication. Of roughly 300,000 distinct CDR3 sequences detected, roughly a fifth appear once; the ten largest clones hold less than 30%. The sample's time point: persistent/refractory GD, antithyroid drugs over 5 years with positive TRAb. After RNA was extracted from PBMCs, the TCR library was made from it. The material sequenced was peripheral blood mononuclear cells (PBMCs), taken when the disease was refractory, from a patient treated with antithyroid drugs. The origin of this receptor is a female donor with Graves disease.

This CDR3 is CASRPTGNNSPLHF. The CDR3 nucleotides read TGTGCCAGCAGACCGACAGGGAACAATTCACCCCTCCACTTT. The V gene is TRBV7-9, the J gene TRBJ1-6, with TRBD1 matching over 7 bases. Per the germline V gene, CDR1 is SEHNR and CDR2 is FQNEAQ (reference sequence). Germline trimming cut 6 bases from V and 7 bases from J; bases unmatched to any gene: 6. This CDR3 is 14 amino acids long. Drawing the rest from reference TRBV7-9 and TRBJ1-6, the complete variable domain is DTGVSQNPRHKITKRGQNVTFRCDPISEHNRLYWYRQTLGQGPEFLTYFQNEAQLEKSRLLSDRFSAERPKGSFSTLEIQRTEQGDSAMYLCASRPTGNNSPLHFGNGTRLTVT.